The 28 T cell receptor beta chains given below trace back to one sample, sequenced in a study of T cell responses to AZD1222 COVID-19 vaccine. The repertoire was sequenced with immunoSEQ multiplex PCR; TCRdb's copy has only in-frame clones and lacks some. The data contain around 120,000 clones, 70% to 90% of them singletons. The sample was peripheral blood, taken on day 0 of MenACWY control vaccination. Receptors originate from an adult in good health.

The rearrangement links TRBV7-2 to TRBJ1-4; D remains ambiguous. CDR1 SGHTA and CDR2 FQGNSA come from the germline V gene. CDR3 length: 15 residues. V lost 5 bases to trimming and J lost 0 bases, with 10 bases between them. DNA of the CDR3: TGTGCCAGCAGCATCCCACTTGCAACTAATGAAAAACTGTTTTTT. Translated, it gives CASSIPLATNEKLFF.

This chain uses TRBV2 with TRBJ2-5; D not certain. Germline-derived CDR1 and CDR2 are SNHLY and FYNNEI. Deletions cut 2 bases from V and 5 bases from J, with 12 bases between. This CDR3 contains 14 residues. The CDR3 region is CASSERATGETQYF. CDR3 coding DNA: TGTGCCAGCAGTGAACGGGCAACCGGGGAGACCCAGTACTTC.

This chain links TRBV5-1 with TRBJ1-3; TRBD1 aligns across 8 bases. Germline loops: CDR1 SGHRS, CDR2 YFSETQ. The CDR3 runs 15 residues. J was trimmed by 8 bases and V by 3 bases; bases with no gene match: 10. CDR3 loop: CASSWTGSREDTIYF. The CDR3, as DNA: TGCGCCAGCAGCTGGACAGGGTCTAGGGAAGACACCATATATTTT.

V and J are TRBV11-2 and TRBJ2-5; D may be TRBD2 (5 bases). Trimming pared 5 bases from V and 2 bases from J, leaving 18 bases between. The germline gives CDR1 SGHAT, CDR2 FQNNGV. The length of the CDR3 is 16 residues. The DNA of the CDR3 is TGTGCCAGCAGCCCCTCGGGGAGTGGTCTTCAAGAGACCCAGTACTTC. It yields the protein CASSPSGSGLQETQYF. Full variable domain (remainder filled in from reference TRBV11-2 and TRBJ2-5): EAGVAQSPRYKIIEKRQSVAFWCNPISGHATLYWYQQILGQGPKLLIQFQNNGVVDDSQLPKDRFSAERLKGVDSTLKIQPAKLEDSAVYLCASSPSGSGLQETQYFGPGTRLLVL.

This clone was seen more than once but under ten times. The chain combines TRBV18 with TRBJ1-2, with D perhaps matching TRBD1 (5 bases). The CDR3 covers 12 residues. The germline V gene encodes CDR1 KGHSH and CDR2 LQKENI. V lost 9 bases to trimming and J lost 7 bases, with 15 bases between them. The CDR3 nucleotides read TGTGCCAGTTTTCAGGGAGAAGGTGGCTACACCTTC. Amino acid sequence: CASFQGEGGYTF.

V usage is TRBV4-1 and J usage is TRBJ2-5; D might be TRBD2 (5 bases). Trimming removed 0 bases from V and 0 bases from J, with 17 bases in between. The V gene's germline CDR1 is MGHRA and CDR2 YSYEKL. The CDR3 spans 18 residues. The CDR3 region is CASSQESPRVQYQETQYF. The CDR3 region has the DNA TGCGCCAGCAGCCAAGAGAGCCCGAGGGTTCAGTACCAAGAGACCCAGTACTTC.

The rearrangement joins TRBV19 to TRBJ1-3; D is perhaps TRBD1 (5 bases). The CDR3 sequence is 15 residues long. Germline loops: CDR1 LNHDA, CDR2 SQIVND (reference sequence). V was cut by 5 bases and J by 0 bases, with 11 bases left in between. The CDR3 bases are TGTGCCAGTAGTGAGGACACGAGCTCTGGAAACACCATATATTTT. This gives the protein CASSEDTSSGNTIYF.

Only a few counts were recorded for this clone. CDR3 sequence reads: CASSPGELGVQAFF. CDR3 DNA: TGTGCCAGCAGCCCCGGTGAGTTAGGGGTACAAGCTTTCTTT. The J gene is TRBJ1-1, the V gene TRBV5-4; TRBD1 is a possible D gene (5 bases). Trimming took 4 bases from V and 9 from J, leaving 19 bases between them. This CDR3 comprises 14 residues. CDR1 and CDR2 (germline): SGHNT, YYREEE (reference sequence).

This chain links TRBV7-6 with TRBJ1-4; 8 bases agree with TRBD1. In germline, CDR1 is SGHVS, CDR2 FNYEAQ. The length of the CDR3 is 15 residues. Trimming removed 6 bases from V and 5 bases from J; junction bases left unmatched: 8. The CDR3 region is CASSPAGGANEKLFF. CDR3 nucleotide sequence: TGTGCCAGCAGTCCCGCAGGGGGCGCGAATGAAAAACTGTTTTTT.

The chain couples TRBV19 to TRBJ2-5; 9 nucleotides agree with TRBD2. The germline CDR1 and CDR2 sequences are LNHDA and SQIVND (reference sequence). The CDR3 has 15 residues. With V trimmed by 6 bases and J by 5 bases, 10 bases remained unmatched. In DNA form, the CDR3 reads TGTGCCAGTAGAGATGGCGGGGGGGCTAGGGAGACCCAGTACTTC. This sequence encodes CASRDGGGARETQYF.

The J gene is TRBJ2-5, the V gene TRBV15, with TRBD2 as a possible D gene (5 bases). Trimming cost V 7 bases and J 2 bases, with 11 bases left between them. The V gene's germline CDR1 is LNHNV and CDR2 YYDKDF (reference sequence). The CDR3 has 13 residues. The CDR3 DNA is TGTGCCACCACGAGGTCGGGGCAAGAGACCCAGTACTTC. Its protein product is CATTRSGQETQYF.

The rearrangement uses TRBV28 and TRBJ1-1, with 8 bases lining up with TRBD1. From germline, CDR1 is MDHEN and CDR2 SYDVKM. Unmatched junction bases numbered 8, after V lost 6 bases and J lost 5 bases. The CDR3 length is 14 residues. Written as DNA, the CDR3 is TGTGCCAGCAGCCTAGGACAGGGTTTTACTGAAGCTTTCTTT. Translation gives CASSLGQGFTEAFF. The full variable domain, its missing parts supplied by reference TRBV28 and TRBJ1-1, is DVKVTQSSRYLVKRTGEKVFLECVQDMDHENMFWYRQDPGLGLRLIYFSYDVKMKEKGDIPEGYSVSREKKERFSLILESASTNQTSMYLCASSLGQGFTEAFFGQGTRLTVV.

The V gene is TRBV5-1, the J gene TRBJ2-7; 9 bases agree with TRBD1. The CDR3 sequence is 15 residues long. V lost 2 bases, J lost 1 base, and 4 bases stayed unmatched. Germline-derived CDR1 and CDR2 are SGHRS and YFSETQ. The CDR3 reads CASSFGDRVSYEQYF. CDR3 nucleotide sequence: TGCGCCAGCAGCTTTGGGGACAGGGTTTCCTACGAGCAGTACTTC.

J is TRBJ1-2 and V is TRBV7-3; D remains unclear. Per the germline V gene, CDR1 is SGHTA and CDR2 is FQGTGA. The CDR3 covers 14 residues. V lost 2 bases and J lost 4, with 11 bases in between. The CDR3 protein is CASSLGRQVYGYTF. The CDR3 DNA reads TGTGCCAGCAGCTTAGGGCGACAAGTCTATGGCTACACCTTC. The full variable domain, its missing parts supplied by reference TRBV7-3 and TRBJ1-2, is GAGVSQTPSNKVTEKGKYVELRCDPISGHTALYWYRQSLGQGPEFLIYFQGTGAADDSGLPNDRFFAVRPEGSVSTLKIQRTERGDSAVYLCASSLGRQVYGYTFGSGTRLTVV.

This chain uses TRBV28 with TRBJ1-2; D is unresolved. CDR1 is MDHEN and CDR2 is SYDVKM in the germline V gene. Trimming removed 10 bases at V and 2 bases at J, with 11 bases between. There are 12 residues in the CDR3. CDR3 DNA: TGTGCCATCTCCGTGGCAAACTATGGCTACACCTTC. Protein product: CAISVANYGYTF.

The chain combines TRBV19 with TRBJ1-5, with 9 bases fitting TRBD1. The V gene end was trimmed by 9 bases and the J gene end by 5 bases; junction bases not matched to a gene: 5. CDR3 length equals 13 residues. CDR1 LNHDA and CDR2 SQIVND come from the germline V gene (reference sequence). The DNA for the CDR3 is TGTGCCAGCACAGGGGGCGGGGATCAGCCCCAGCATTTT. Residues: CASTGGGDQPQHF.

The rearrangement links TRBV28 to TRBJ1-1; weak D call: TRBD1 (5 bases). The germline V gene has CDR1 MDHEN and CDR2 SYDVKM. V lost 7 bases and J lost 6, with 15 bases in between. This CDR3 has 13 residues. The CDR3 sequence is CASTWEGRAEAFF. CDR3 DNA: TGTGCCAGCACCTGGGAGGGCAGGGCTGAAGCTTTCTTT. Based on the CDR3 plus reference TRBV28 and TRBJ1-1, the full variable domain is DVKVTQSSRYLVKRTGEKVFLECVQDMDHENMFWYRQDPGLGLRLIYFSYDVKMKEKGDIPEGYSVSREKKERFSLILESASTNQTSMYLCASTWEGRAEAFFGQGTRLTVV.

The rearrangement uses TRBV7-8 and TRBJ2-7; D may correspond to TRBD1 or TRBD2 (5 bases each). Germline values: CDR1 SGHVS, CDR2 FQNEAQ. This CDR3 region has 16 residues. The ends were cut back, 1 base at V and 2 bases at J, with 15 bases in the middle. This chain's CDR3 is CASSLGPRTGPYEQYF. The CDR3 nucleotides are TGTGCCAGCAGCTTAGGGCCCCGGACGGGACCCTACGAGCAGTACTTC. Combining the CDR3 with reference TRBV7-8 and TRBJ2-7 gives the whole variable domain GAGVSQSPRYKVAKRGQDVALRCDPISGHVSLFWYQQALGQGPEFLTYFQNEAQLDKSGLPSDRFFAERPEGSVSTLKIQRTQQEDSAVYLCASSLGPRTGPYEQYFGPGTRLTVT.

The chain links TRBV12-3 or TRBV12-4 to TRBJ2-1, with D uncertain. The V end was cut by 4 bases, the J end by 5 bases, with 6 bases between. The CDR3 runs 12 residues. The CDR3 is CASSSWDNEQFF. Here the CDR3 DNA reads TGTGCCAGCAGTTCATGGGACAATGAGCAGTTCTTC.

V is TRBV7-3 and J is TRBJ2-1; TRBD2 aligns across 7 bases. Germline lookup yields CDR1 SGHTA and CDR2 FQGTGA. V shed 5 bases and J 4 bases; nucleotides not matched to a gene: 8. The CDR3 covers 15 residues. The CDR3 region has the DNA TGTGCCAGCAGCCGGAGTGCGGGGGAGTACAATGAGCAGTTCTTC. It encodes CASSRSAGEYNEQFF.

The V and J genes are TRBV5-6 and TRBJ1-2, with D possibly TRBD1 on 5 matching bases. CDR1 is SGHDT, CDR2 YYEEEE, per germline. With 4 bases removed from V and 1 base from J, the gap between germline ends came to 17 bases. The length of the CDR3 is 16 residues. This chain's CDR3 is CASSPRGARLNYGYTF. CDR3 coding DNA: TGTGCCAGCAGCCCTCGAGGGGCCAGGCTTAACTATGGCTACACCTTC.

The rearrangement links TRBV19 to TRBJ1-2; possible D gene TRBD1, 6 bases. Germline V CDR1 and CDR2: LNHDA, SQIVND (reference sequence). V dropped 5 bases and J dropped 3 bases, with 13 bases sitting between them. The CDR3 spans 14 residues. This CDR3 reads CASSPRTADYGYTF. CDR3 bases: TGTGCCAGTAGTCCCAGGACAGCCGACTATGGCTACACCTTC.

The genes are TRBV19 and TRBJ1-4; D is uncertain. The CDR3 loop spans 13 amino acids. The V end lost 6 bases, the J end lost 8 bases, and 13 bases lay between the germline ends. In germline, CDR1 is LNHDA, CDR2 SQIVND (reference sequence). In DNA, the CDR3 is TGTGCCAGTAGAGCCCAAGCGGGGGAAAAACTGTTTTTT. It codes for CASRAQAGEKLFF.

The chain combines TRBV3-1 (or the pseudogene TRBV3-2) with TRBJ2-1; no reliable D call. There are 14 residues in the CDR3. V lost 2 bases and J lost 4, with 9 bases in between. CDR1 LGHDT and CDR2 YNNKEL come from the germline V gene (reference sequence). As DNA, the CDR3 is TGTGCCAGCAGCCAAACCCCGAATTACAATGAGCAGTTCTTC. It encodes CASSQTPNYNEQFF.

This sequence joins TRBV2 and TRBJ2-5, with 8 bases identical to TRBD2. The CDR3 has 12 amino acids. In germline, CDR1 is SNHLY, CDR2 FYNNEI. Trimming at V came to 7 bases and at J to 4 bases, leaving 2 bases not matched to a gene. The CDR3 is CASTGGGETQYF. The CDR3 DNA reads TGTGCCAGCACCGGGGGGGGAGAGACCCAGTACTTC.

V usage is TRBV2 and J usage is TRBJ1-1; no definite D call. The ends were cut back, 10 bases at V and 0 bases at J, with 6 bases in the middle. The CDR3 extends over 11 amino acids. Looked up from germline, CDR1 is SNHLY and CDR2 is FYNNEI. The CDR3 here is CATRMNTEAFF. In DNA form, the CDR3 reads TGTGCCACCCGCATGAACACTGAAGCTTTCTTT.

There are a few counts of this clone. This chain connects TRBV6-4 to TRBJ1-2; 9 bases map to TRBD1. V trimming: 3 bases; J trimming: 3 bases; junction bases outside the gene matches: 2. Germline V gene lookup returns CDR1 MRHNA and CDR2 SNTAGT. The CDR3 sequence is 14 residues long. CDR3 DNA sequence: TGTGCCAGCAGTGAGGGGGACAGGGACTATGGCTACACCTTC. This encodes CASSEGDRDYGYTF.

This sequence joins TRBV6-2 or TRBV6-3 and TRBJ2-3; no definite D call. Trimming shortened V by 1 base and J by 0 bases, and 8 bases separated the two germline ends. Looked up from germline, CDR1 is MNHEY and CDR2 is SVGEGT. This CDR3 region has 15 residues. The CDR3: CASSYLGTSTDTQYF. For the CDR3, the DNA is TGTGCCAGCAGTTACTTAGGTACTAGCACAGATACGCAGTATTTT.